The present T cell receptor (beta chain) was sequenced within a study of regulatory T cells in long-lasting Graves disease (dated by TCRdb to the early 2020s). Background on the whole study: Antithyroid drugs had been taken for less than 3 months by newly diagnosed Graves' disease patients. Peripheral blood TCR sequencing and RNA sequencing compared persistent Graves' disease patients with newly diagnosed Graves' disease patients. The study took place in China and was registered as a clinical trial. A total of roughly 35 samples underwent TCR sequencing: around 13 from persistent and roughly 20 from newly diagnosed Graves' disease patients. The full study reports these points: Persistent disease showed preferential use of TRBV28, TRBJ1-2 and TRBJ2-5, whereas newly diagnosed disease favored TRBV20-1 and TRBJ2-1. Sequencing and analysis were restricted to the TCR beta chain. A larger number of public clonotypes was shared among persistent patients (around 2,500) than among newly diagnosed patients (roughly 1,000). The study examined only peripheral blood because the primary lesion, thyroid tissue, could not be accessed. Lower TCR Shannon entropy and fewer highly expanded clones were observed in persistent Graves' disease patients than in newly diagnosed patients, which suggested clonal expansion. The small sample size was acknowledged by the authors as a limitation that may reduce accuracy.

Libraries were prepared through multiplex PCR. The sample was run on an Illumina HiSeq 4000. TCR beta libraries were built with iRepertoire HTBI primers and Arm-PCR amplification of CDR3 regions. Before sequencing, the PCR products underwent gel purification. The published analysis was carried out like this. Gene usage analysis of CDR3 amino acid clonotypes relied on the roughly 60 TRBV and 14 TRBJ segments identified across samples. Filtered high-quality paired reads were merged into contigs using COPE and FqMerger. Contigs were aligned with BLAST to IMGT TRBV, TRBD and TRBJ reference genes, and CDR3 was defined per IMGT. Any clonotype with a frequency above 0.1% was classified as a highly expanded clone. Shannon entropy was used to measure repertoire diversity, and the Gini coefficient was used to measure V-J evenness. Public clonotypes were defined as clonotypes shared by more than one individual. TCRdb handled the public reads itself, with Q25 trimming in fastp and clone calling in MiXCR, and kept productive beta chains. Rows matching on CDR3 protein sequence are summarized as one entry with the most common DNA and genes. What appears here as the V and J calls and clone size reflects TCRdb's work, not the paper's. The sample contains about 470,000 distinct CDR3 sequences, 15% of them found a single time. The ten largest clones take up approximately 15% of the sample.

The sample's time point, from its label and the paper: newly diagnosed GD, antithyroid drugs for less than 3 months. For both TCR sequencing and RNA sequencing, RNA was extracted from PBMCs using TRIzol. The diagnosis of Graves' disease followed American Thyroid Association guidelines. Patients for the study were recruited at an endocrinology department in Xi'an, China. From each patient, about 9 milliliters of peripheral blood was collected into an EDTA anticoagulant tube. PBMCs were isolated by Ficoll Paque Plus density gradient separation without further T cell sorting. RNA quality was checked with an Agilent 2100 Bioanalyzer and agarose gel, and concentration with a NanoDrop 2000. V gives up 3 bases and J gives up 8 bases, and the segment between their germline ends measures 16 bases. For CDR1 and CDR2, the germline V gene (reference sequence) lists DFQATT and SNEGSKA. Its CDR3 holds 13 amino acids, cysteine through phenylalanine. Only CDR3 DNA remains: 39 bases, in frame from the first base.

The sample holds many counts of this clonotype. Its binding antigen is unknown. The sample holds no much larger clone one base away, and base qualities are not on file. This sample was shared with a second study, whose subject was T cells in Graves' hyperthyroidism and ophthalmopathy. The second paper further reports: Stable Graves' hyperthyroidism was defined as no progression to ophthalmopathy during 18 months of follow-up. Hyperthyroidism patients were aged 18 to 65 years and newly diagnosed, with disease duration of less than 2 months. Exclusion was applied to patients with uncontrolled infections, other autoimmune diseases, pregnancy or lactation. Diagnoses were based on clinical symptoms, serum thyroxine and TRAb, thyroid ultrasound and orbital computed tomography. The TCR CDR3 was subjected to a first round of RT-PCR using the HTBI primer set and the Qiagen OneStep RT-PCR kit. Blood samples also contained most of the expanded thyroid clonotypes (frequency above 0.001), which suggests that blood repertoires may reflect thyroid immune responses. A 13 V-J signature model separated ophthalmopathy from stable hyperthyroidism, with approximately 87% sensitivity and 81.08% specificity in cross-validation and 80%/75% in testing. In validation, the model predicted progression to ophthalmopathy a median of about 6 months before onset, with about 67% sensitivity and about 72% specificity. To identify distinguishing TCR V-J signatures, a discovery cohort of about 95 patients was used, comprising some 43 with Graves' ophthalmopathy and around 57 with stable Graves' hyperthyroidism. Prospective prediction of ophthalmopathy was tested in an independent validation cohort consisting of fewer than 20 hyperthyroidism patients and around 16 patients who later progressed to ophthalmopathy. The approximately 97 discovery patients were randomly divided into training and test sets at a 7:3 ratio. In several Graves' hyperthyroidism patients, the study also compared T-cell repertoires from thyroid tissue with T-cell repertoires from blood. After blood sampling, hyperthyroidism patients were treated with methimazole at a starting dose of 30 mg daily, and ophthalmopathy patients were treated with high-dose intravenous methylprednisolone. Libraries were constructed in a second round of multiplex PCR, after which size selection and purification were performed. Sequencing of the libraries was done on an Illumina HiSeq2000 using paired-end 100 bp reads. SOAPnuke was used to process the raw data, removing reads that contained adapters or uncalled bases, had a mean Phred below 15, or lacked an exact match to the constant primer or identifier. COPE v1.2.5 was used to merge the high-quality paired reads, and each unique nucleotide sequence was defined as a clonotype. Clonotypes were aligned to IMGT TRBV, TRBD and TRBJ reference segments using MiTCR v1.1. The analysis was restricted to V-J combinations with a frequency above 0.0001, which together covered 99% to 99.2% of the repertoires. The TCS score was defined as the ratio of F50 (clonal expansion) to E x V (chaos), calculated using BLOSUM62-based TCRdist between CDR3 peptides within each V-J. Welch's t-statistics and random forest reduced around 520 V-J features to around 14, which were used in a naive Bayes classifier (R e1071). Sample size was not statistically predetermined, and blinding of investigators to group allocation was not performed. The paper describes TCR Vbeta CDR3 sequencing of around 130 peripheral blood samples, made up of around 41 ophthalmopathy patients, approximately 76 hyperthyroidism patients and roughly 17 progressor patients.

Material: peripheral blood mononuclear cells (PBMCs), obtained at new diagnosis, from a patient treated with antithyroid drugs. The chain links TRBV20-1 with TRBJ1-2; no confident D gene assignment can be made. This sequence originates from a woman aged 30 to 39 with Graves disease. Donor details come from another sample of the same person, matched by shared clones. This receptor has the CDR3 CSASLSVTDGYTF. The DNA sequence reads TGCAGTGCTAGTTTGTCTGTGACCGACGGCTACACCTTC.